The 13 T cell receptor beta chains in this list originate from one sample, sequenced in a study of PD-1 blockade in classical Hodgkin lymphoma. Measured with immunoSEQ multiplex PCR; TCRdb has only the in-frame clones, and not every one. In the table there are some 62,000 clones, 88% of which are singletons. Each of the patients experienced relapse following autologous stem cell transplantation, and their brentuximab vedotin exposure differed. Specimen: peripheral blood mononuclear cells (PBMCs), collected at baseline. Every receptor here comes from a human donor with classical Hodgkin lymphoma.

The V and J genes are TRBV10-3 and TRBJ1-2, with 9 nucleotides matching TRBD1. The trim removed 3 bases at V and 7 bases at J, leaving 9 bases unmatched. In germline, CDR1 is ENHRY, CDR2 SYGVKD. This CDR3 region has 15 residues. The chain's CDR3 is CAISDRSGQGSGYTF. The CDR3 bases are TGTGCCATCAGTGATAGGTCGGGACAGGGCTCTGGCTACACCTTC.

V usage is TRBV11-3 and J usage is TRBJ2-1; 7 bases map to TRBD1. V was pared by 5 bases and J by 5 bases, with 9 bases of the junction left unmatched. The CDR3 has 15 residues. Germline V lookup: CDR1 SGHNT, CDR2 YENEEA. The CDR3 spells CASSPRDSPHNEQFF. In DNA form, the CDR3 reads TGTGCCAGCAGCCCCCGGGACAGCCCCCACAATGAGCAGTTCTTC.

This sequence joins TRBV18 and TRBJ2-7; either TRBD1 or TRBD2 may fit D (5 bases each). Germline lookup yields CDR1 KGHSH and CDR2 LQKENI. V lost 0 bases and J lost 4, with 16 bases in between. This CDR3 region has 16 residues. The CDR3: CASSPPRGPRQYEQYF. CDR3 nucleotide sequence: TGTGCCAGCTCACCACCAAGGGGACCCCGCCAATACGAGCAGTACTTC.

The chain couples TRBV7-8 to TRBJ2-7, with D possibly matching TRBD1 (6 bases). CDR1 is SGHVS, CDR2 FQNEAQ, per germline. The CDR3 length is 13 residues. The V end was cut by 5 bases, the J end by 4 bases, with 12 bases between. The CDR3 DNA is TGTGCCAGCAGCCCTAGGACAGTTTACGAGCAGTACTTC. Translated: CASSPRTVYEQYF.

The chain joins TRBV5-4 to TRBJ2-7; D gene uncertain. The CDR3 has 17 residues. From germline, CDR1 is SGHNT and CDR2 YYREEE (reference sequence). V was cut by 0 bases and J by 4 bases, with 20 bases left in between. CDR3 sequence: CASSLDSVPDPSYEQYF. In DNA form, the CDR3 reads TGTGCCAGCAGCTTGGATTCAGTCCCTGACCCTTCATACGAGCAGTACTTC. Full variable domain (remainder filled in from reference TRBV5-4 and TRBJ2-7): ETGVTQSPTHLIKTRGQQVTLRCSSQSGHNTVSWYQQALGQGPQFIFQYYREEENGRGNFPPRFSGLQFPNYSSELNVNALELDDSALYLCASSLDSVPDPSYEQYFGPGTRLTVT.

The chain has TRBV6-5 and TRBJ1-3; D remains ambiguous. The CDR3 covers 15 residues. The germline V gene encodes CDR1 MNHEY and CDR2 SVGAGI. V was clipped by 6 bases and J by 1 base, with 13 bases between them. DNA for the CDR3: TGTGCCAGCAGACGGCAAAGCCTTTCTGGAAACACCATATATTTT. Its protein is CASRRQSLSGNTIYF.

This clone was found a few times. J is TRBJ1-1 and V is TRBV29-1; D is ambiguous. Germline lookup yields CDR1 SQVTM and CDR2 ANQGSEA. V lost 3 bases, J lost 9 bases, and 11 bases lay in between. The CDR3 length is 11 residues. In DNA form, the CDR3 reads TGCAGCGTTGAGGCAAGGGTCCAAGCTTTCTTT. Residues: CSVEARVQAFF.

CDR3 nucleotides: TGTGCCAGCTCTCTGGGCGAAGGTGGCTACACCTTC. It specifies CASSLGEGGYTF. The rearrangement joins TRBV18 to TRBJ1-2; no reliable D call. Trimming pared 6 bases from V and 7 bases from J, leaving 12 bases between. Germline lookup yields CDR1 KGHSH and CDR2 LQKENI. The CDR3 extends over 12 amino acids.

The chain combines TRBV29-1 with TRBJ1-4; D possibly corresponds to TRBD1 (5 bases). The CDR3 totals 11 residues. The germline V and J ends were trimmed by 0 bases and 11 bases, with 7 bases remaining between them. Germline V gene data show CDR1 as SQVTM and CDR2 as ANQGSEA. In DNA, the CDR3 is TGCAGCGTTGAAGAGGGGGGGAAACTGTTTTTT. Its translation is CSVEEGGKLFF.

This clone was recorded only once. V and J are TRBV11-2 and TRBJ2-7; possibly TRBD2 for D (7 bases). The V gene's germline CDR1 is SGHAT and CDR2 FQNNGV. Trimming left V 4 bases short and J 3 bases short, with 13 bases between. The CDR3 length is 14 residues. CDR3 region: CASSYRGDIYEQYF. CDR3 nucleotide sequence: TGTGCCAGCAGCTACCGGGGGGACATCTACGAGCAGTACTTC.

This clone was seen a handful of times. The V call is TRBV19, the J call TRBJ2-7; D gene unclear. Germline V CDR1 and CDR2: LNHDA, SQIVND (reference sequence). V lost 3 bases and J lost 4, with 7 bases in between. The CDR3 extends over 12 amino acids. CDR3 loop: CASSIPGYEQYF. CDR3 coding DNA: TGTGCCAGTAGTATCCCCGGGTACGAGCAGTACTTC.

This clone was detected only a few times. The rearrangement joins TRBV19 to TRBJ1-5; D not resolved. CDR3 length: 14 residues. Germline V gives CDR1 LNHDA, CDR2 SQIVND (reference sequence). The V end lost 6 bases, the J end lost 6 bases, and 15 bases lay between the germline ends. CDR3: CASRTTELGQPQHF. The CDR3 region has the DNA TGTGCCAGTAGGACGACGGAACTGGGTCAGCCCCAGCATTTT.

The CDR3 DNA reads TGTGCCAGCAGCTCCTTTCTTTTAATGGGAGGGTACAATGAGCAGTTCTTC. This encodes CASSSFLLMGGYNEQFF. The rearrangement uses TRBV5-6 and TRBJ2-1; TRBD2 agrees at 7 bases. Germline V gene sequence: CDR1 SGHDT, CDR2 YYEEEE. This CDR3 spans 17 amino acids. Trimming cost V 3 bases and J 4 bases; bases outside gene matches: 13.